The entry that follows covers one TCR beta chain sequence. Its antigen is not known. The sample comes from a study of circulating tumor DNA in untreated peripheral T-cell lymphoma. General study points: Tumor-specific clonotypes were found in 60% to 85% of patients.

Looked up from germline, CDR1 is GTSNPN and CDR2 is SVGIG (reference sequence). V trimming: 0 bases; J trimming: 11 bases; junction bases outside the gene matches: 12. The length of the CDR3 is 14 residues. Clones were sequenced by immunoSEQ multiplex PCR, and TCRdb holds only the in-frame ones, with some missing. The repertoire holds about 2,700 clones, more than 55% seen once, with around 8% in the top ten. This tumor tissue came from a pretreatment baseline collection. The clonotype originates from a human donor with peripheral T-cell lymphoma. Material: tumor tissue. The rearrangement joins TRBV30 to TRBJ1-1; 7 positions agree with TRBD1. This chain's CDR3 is CAWSVQGSGRGAFF. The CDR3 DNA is TGTGCCTGGAGTGTACAGGGGTCGGGCCGAGGGGCTTTCTTT.